This T cell receptor (beta chain) was sequenced in a study of T-cell reconstitution after alpha-beta-depleted transplantation in children. Findings of the study overall: Diversity and T-cell counts at one year after transplant derived mostly from new T cells.

This clonotype was observed a handful of times. Antigen specificity is unknown. Unique molecular identifiers were incorporated when the TCRbeta library was constructed. TCRdb reprocessed the PCR reads via MiXCR and lists one record per CDR3 protein. The sample lists about 300,000 distinct CDR3 sequences, over 7.5% occurring once. There are 15 residues in the CDR3. Germline-derived CDR1 and CDR2 are SGHAT and FQDESV (reference sequence). The V gene end was trimmed by 5 bases and the J gene end by 2 bases; junction bases not matched to a gene: 9. Material: peripheral blood, obtained 360 days after TCRalphabeta/CD19-depleted stem cell transplant. The sequence was collected from a female patient between 2 and 15 years old who had a stem cell transplant for Fanconi anemia, so the T cells may come from the graft donor. The genes are TRBV11-1 and TRBJ2-7; 7 bases agree with TRBD1. CDR3 DNA sequence: TGTGCCAGCAGCAAAACGGACAGGCCCGCCTACGAGCAGTACTTC. Translation: CASSKTDRPAYEQYF.